This TCR beta chain was sequenced during a study of blood T cell repertoires in COVID-19. Study at large: In each case, the material was cDNA or gDNA derived from T cells, B-cell-depleted T cells, or PBMCs.

Authors' analysis steps: Counts of nucleated cells, estimated from reference gene primer amplification, were obtained. Data came from immunoSEQ multiplex PCR; TCRdb stores just in-frame clones and leaves some out. That table is the source of V, J and clone size, and D and trimming were worked out from the DNA. The sample consists of some 400,000 clones, about 89% of them appearing once. Recruitment covered 20 to 25 US areas and drew participants whose ages spanned roughly 18 to 100 years. Source material: PBMCs or T cells enriched from blood (not recorded which). The TCR was taken from a middle-aged woman who had been exposed to COVID-19.

CDR3: CATSDGLGGGKLFF. DNA of the CDR3: TGTGCCACCAGTGATGGCCTGGGGGGAGGAAAACTGTTTTTT. V and J are TRBV24-1 and TRBJ1-4; D perhaps matches TRBD1 (5 bases). This CDR3 comprises 14 residues. CDR1 and CDR2 (germline): KGHDR, SFDVKD. V shed 3 bases and J shed 10 bases, with 14 bases lying between them.